This entry describes one T cell receptor beta chain. Its recognized antigen is unknown. No base-level quality is on record; no much larger clone is a single base apart. Collaborating institutions collected whole blood in K2EDTA tubes following their own protocols. For TCRbeta analysis, collaborators shipped samples as frozen whole blood, isolated PBMCs, or DNA extracted from either of those sample types. The data were obtained in a study of blood T cell repertoires in COVID-19 (dated by TCRdb to the early 2020s). General notes on the study: Collaborator samples came from the United States, Italy and Spain and covered acute and convalescent phases of COVID-19. Sample metadata almost always included a de-identified subject ID, COVID-19 status, age in years and sex. The prospective study material was composed of cDNA or gDNA derived from T cells, B-cell-depleted T cells, or PBMCs. Subjects who had been exposed to COVID-19, were actively infected with it, or had recovered from it provided the deeply sampled blood TCRbeta repertoires that made up the dataset. The repertoires were released in a freely available public database meant as a resource for research on the immune response to SARS-CoV-2. The samples were drawn from two sources: the first 160 participants of the ongoing ImmuneRACE study, and approximately 1,300 subjects contributed by 6 global collaborators. Where available, HLA class I and class II types were obtained from metadata supplied by the sample provider rather than from assay-based typing.

The germline V gene encodes CDR1 SGHNT and CDR2 YYREEE (reference sequence). The CDR3, from cysteine to phenylalanine, totals 15 residues. The DNA shown is the 45-base CDR3, in frame from base 1. Trimming accounts for 5 bases at V and 5 bases at J, while the number of junction bases matched to no gene is 8. TCRbeta CDR3 regions were amplified from genomic DNA by means of the immunoSEQ Assay, a bias-controlled multiplex PCR. On the study's bioinformatics: The number of nucleated cells in each sample was estimated by amplification of reference gene primers within the assay. Sequence reads were collapsed and filtered to measure the absolute abundance of every unique TCRbeta CDR3 rearrangement. For each sample, productive Simpson clonality was calculated by taking the square root of Simpson's diversity index across productive rearrangements. The immuneACCESS repertoire file appears here via TCRdb, limited to in-frame rearrangements. These files lack a portion of the clones; in checked studies, under half of the deficit traces to unresolved V genes, and the cause of the others is not known. That table supplies the V and J calls and clone size; D and trimming were determined from the DNA. Within this sample are some 93,000 clones, with less than 90% of them counted one time only. Approximately 3.9% of the sample lies in the top ten.

Overall results and qualifications from the work: The quantity of clinical and demographic metadata differed by source and by participant and was supplied without curation.

The V and J segments used are TRBV5-4 and TRBJ2-5; TRBD2 matches 11 bases in the middle. This receptor was identified in a man aged 60 to 75 with acute or convalescent COVID-19. Sequences were obtained from peripheral blood. The CDR3 in this case is CASSSTSGSTETQYF. The DNA sequence is TGTGCCAGCAGTTCAACTAGCGGGAGTACGGAGACCCAGTACTTC.